A single sample is the source of the 20 T cell receptor beta chains below, sequenced in a study of T-cell reconstitution after alpha-beta-depleted transplantation in children listed by TCRdb under 2016. Library generation was performed with PCR. Sequenced on an Illumina HiSeq 2500. TCR libraries were prepared with molecular barcoding, using unique molecular identifiers to normalize TCRbeta repertoire quantification. Through fastp at Q25 and MiXCR, TCRdb rebuilt clones from the public reads, retaining in-frame beta chains. Rows are combined by CDR3 protein, so each entry shows the most common genes and DNA. Within this sample are about 190,000 distinct CDR3 sequences, with less than 8% of them counted one time only. Approximately 3% of the sample belongs to the ten largest clones. The sample here was PBMCs from the stem cell graft donor, taken from the stem cell graft. These receptors were collected from a human donor who donated a stem cell graft to a child with Wiskott-Aldrich syndrome.

At least ten counts were recorded for this clonotype. The chain employs TRBV4-2 and TRBJ2-5; D gene ambiguous. CDR1 LGHNA and CDR2 YNFKEQ come from the germline V gene. This CDR3 is built from 17 residues. Deletions cut 3 bases from V and 3 bases from J, with 20 bases between. The CDR3 spells CASSQGLDGGPEETQYF. CDR3 coding DNA: TGTGCCAGCAGCCAGGGGTTGGACGGTGGACCTGAAGAGACCCAGTACTTC.

This clonotype came up many times. The chain joins TRBV4-3 to TRBJ2-3; D is unclear. Trimming took 0 bases from V and 3 from J, leaving 4 bases between them. Looked up from germline, CDR1 is LGHNA and CDR2 is YSLEER. The CDR3 spans 13 residues. In nucleotides, the CDR3 is TGCGCCAGCAGCCAAGAATGGACAGATACGCAGTATTTT. Encoded protein: CASSQEWTDTQYF.

V gene TRBV28 combines with J gene TRBJ2-7; no clear D. The CDR3 length is 13 residues. Germline CDR1 reads MDHEN; CDR2 reads SYDVKM. V lost 7 bases to trimming and J lost 2 bases, with 12 bases between them. The CDR3 nucleotides read TGTGCCAGCATCTCTGGGTTTACCTACGAGCAGTACTTC. Its translation: CASISGFTYEQYF.

Ten or more counts support this clonotype. The chain employs TRBV20-1 and TRBJ1-5; D unclear. CDR1 DFQATT and CDR2 SNEGSKA come from the germline V gene (reference sequence). The CDR3 has 14 amino acids. V was pared by 0 bases and J by 9 bases, with 15 bases between. The DNA of the CDR3 is TGCAGTGCTAGAGATCTAGGAGAGGTTCGGCCCCAGCATTTT. Amino acid sequence: CSARDLGEVRPQHF.

In this sample, this clonotype turned up many times. The chain has TRBV20-1 and TRBJ1-1; TRBD1 might be the D (6 bases). The germline gives CDR1 DFQATT, CDR2 SNEGSKA (reference sequence). V lost 6 bases and J lost 6, with 17 bases in between. The CDR3 spans 13 residues. In DNA form, the CDR3 reads TGCAGTGCCGAACTTTCCGGGACACCTGAAGCTTTCTTT. It is translated as CSAELSGTPEAFF.

This clonotype was found many times. The chain carries TRBV20-1 and TRBJ1-1; D is ambiguous. The CDR3 length is 11 residues. Deletions cut 3 bases from V and 3 bases from J, with 5 bases between. Per the germline V gene, CDR1 is DFQATT and CDR2 is SNEGSKA (reference sequence). CDR3 region: CSARDYTEAFF. CDR3 sequence (DNA): TGCAGTGCTAGGGATTACACTGAAGCTTTCTTT.

The table lists this clonotype with many counts. The rearrangement links TRBV20-1 to TRBJ2-1, with TRBD2 identical over 9 bases. The CDR3 runs 15 residues. V lost 3 bases, J lost 5 bases, and 8 bases stayed unmatched. Per germline, CDR1 DFQATT and CDR2 SNEGSKA (reference sequence). The CDR3 DNA sequence: TGCAGTGCTAGGCCCGGGACTAGCACTGACAATGAGCAGTTCTTC. Its protein product is CSARPGTSTDNEQFF.

This clonotype has a count of ten or more. The chain is built from TRBV25-1 and TRBJ1-2, with D maybe TRBD1 (6 bases). V dropped 3 bases and J dropped 3 bases, with 11 bases sitting between them. Germline V gene sequence: CDR1 MGHDK, CDR2 SYGVNS. The CDR3 is made up of 14 amino acids. Here the CDR3 DNA reads TGTGCCAGCAGTGATACGGCAGGGGACTATGGCTACACCTTC. Translation: CASSDTAGDYGYTF.

This clonotype was counted ten times or more. The J gene is TRBJ2-7, the V gene TRBV12-3 or TRBV12-4; 7 bases fit TRBD2. J gave up 0 bases and V 5 bases, and 13 bases lay outside the gene matches. The CDR3 is 17 residues long. CDR3 sequence: CASSPRGVLSFSYEQYF. DNA for the CDR3: TGTGCCAGCAGTCCACGGGGGGTGCTGTCTTTCTCCTACGAGCAGTACTTC.

This clonotype appeared many times. The gene calls are TRBV2 and TRBJ2-7; the match to TRBD2 covers 10 bases. The V and J ends lost 7 bases and 2 bases, in that order; junction bases with no gene match: 2. Germline CDR1 reads SNHLY; CDR2 reads FYNNEI. The CDR3 totals 13 residues. The CDR3 DNA sequence: TGTGCCAGCAAAACTAGCGGGGCCTACGAGCAGTACTTC. This encodes CASKTSGAYEQYF.

This clonotype was seen a few times. This chain connects TRBV19 to TRBJ2-1, with TRBD1 matching 7 bases. The CDR3 runs to 16 residues. Germline-derived CDR1 and CDR2 are LNHDA and SQIVND (reference sequence). The V and J ends lost 8 bases and 0 bases, in that order; junction bases with no gene match: 10. CDR3 loop: CASGGGDSSSYNEQFF. CDR3 coding DNA: TGTGCCAGTGGCGGTGGGGACAGTTCCTCCTACAATGAGCAGTTCTTC.

The sample holds many counts of this clonotype. The chain carries TRBV20-1 and TRBJ2-1; 10 nucleotides agree with TRBD2. This CDR3 has 17 residues. J was trimmed by 3 bases and V by 3 bases; bases with no gene match: 11. Germline V gives CDR1 DFQATT, CDR2 SNEGSKA (reference sequence). CDR3 sequence: CSARIASGSSGYNEQFF. CDR3 sequence (DNA): TGCAGTGCTAGGATAGCTAGCGGGAGTTCTGGCTACAATGAGCAGTTCTTC.

The table lists this clonotype with many counts. The V call is TRBV11-3, the J call TRBJ2-7; 12 bases line up with TRBD2. Germline V lookup: CDR1 SGHNT, CDR2 YENEEA. The CDR3 totals 17 residues. With 5 bases clipped from V and 2 bases from J, the junction kept 10 bases outside the gene matches. The DNA for the CDR3 is TGTGCCAGCAGCCCAGTCCCGGGACTAGCGGGCACCTACGAGCAGTACTTC. It specifies CASSPVPGLAGTYEQYF.

This sequence joins TRBV3-1 and TRBJ1-2, with unresolved D. Between the trimmed V and J ends, which lost 3 bases and 8 bases, there was a span of 19 bases. Germline assignment: CDR1 LGHDT and CDR2 YNNKEL (reference sequence). The CDR3 is 15 amino acids. CDR3 amino acids: CASSQNRGRTLGYTF. The CDR3 DNA is TGTGCCAGCAGCCAGAATCGTGGCCGGACTCTCGGCTACACCTTC.

This clonotype was counted a few times. This chain uses TRBV13 with TRBJ2-7; 9 positions agree with TRBD1. V was pared by 1 base and J by 4 bases, with 14 bases of the junction left unmatched. Germline CDR1 is PRHDT and CDR2 is FYEKMQ (reference sequence). This CDR3 has 18 residues. The CDR3 DNA reads TGTGCCAGCAGCTTAGAGGGACAGGGACGCCCTACGTGGTACGAGCAGTACTTC. Protein product: CASSLEGQGRPTWYEQYF.

The sample holds many counts of this clonotype. This chain joins TRBV20-1 and TRBJ1-4; a possible D gene is TRBD1 (5 bases). CDR1 is DFQATT and CDR2 is SNEGSKA in the germline V gene (reference sequence). The V end was cut by 3 bases, the J end by 5 bases, with 13 bases between. The CDR3 is 14 residues long. The DNA for the CDR3 is TGCAGTGCTAGCCCGACAGTAGACAATGAAAAACTGTTTTTT. Protein product: CSASPTVDNEKLFF.

Only a few counts were recorded for this clonotype. CDR3 in amino acids: CASSLVAGENEQFF. The CDR3 DNA follows: TGTGCCAGCAGCTTAGTAGCGGGAGAAAATGAGCAGTTCTTC. The V gene is TRBV11-3, the J gene TRBJ2-1, with 9 bases matching TRBD2. V lost 1 base, J lost 7 bases, and 2 bases stayed unmatched. The germline gives CDR1 SGHNT, CDR2 YENEEA. The CDR3 extends over 14 amino acids.

The table lists this clonotype with many counts. The chain combines TRBV29-1 with TRBJ2-7; TRBD1 might be the D (6 bases). CDR3 size: 12 residues. V was clipped by 5 bases and J by 2 bases, with 10 bases between them. Germline CDR1 reads SQVTM; CDR2 reads ANQGSEA. The CDR3 DNA reads TGCAGCGTTCACGGACAGACCTACGAGCAGTACTTC. It codes for CSVHGQTYEQYF.

This clonotype was detected ten times or more. The chain employs TRBV14 and TRBJ2-3; the match to TRBD2 covers 7 bases. Germline CDR1 SGHDN, CDR2 FVKESK. The CDR3 is made up of 17 amino acids. The ends lost 0 bases at V and 5 bases at J; junction bases unmatched: 11. The CDR3 nucleotides read TGTGCCAGCAGCCAAGATATATCGGCTAGCGGTGGAGATACGCAGTATTTT. This gives the protein CASSQDISASGGDTQYF.

This clonotype was recorded at least ten times. J is TRBJ2-7 and V is TRBV20-1; TRBD2 matches at 7 bases. J gave up 6 bases and V 0 bases, and 14 bases lay outside the gene matches. CDR1 and CDR2 from the germline V gene are DFQATT and SNEGSKA (reference sequence). This CDR3 has 16 amino acids. CDR3 nucleotide sequence: TGCAGTGCTAGAGATTCAGGCCAGCGGGGCCCTTTCGAGCAGTACTTC. Protein: CSARDSGQRGPFEQYF.